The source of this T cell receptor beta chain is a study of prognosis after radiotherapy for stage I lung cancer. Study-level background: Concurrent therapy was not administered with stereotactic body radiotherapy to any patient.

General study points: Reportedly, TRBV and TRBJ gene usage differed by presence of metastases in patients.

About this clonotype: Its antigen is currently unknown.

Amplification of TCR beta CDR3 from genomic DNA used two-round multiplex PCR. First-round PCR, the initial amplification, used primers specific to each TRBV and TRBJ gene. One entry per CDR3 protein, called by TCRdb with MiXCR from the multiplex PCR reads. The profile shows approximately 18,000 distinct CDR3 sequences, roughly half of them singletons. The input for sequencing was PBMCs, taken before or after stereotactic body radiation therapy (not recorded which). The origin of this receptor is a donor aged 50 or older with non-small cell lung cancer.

CDR3 nucleotides: TGTGCCAGCATCCCGCACGGTGGTGGTGAGGAGACCCAGTACTTC. It is translated as CASIPHGGGEETQYF. V usage is TRBV28 and J usage is TRBJ2-5; no definite D call. Trimming removed 7 bases at V and 5 bases at J, with 20 bases between. Looked up from germline, CDR1 is MDHEN and CDR2 is SYDVKM. This CDR3 comprises 15 residues.